This T cell receptor (beta chain) was sequenced for a study of blood T cell repertoires in COVID-19. Study background: T cells, B-cell-depleted T cells, or PBMCs supplied cDNA or gDNA.

The length of the CDR3 is 13 residues. Trimming removed 4 bases from V and 6 bases from J; junction bases left unmatched: 1. Germline V gene sequence: CDR1 MRHNA, CDR2 SNTAGT. Produced via immunoSEQ multiplex PCR; TCRdb's table is partial and in-frame only. The data contain under 60,000 clones, over 80% of them singletons. The table lists this clone with a count of one. This sequence was found in a man aged 30 to 39 with COVID-19, enrolled during active disease. This chain connects TRBV6-4 to TRBJ2-2, with 8 bases that match TRBD1. The material sequenced was peripheral blood. CDR3 bases: TGTGCCAGCAGTGGGGGACAGGCCGGGGAGCTGTTTTTT. Translated: CASSGGQAGELFF.